The rows below give T cell receptor beta chains drawn from one sample of a study of blood T cell repertoires in COVID-19. Sequenced by immunoSEQ multiplex PCR; TCRdb stores in-frame clones only, minus some. The table lists 250,000 to 300,000 clones, 70% to 90% of them singletons. Sequenced material: peripheral blood. These receptors all come from a woman in her 30s with COVID-19, enrolled during active disease. Each CDR3 is given with its conserved first and last residue. The D gene is left open where the match is weak. The size entry is marked missing in some rows and otherwise reads once, few, many or a size class.

v_call	d_call	clone_size	j_call	cdr3_nt	cdr3_aa
TRBV2	-	-	TRBJ1-1	TGTGCCAGCAGTGAAGCGGCGACTCTCACTGAAGCTTTCTTT	CASSEAATLTEAFF
TRBV7-6	TRBD1	-	TRBJ2-7	TGTGCCAGCAGCTCCGGGGACAGGGGATACGAGCAGTACTTC	CASSSGDRGYEQYF
TRBV4-1	TRBD2	-	TRBJ2-5	TGCGCCAGCAGCCAAGCCGGGACTAGCGGGGGGGAGACCCAGTACTTC	CASSQAGTSGGETQYF
TRBV27	-	-	TRBJ1-6	TGTGCCAGCAGTTTTTTCCGGGGGAGCTCCTATAATTCACCCCTCCACTTT	CASSFFRGSSYNSPLHF
TRBV19	TRBD1	-	TRBJ1-1	TGTGCCAGTAGTATCGCCAGGGGGCCGACAGGAGCTTTCTTT	CASSIARGPTGAFF
TRBV5-1	TRBD2	-	TRBJ2-3	TGCGCCTGCAGCTTGGGTACCCGGGGACTAGCGGGGGGTGCAGATACGCAGTATTTT	CACSLGTRGLAGGADTQYF
TRBV25-1	-	once	TRBJ1-4	TGTGCCAGCAGACCCAGAGGGGGGGTCCCTAATGAAAAACTGTTTTTT	CASRPRGGVPNEKLFF
TRBV9	TRBD1	-	TRBJ1-2	TGTGCCAGCAGCGTAGCCCCGGACAGGGGGAGTAACTATGGCTACACCTTC	CASSVAPDRGSNYGYTF
TRBV7-9	TRBD1	-	TRBJ2-2	TGTGCCAGCAGCCCGGGACAGGAAAACACCGGGGAGCTGTTTTTT	CASSPGQENTGELFF
TRBV30	TRBD1	-	TRBJ1-1	TGTGCCTGGAGTCCGGGACAGGGGACCGGAGCTTTCTTT	CAWSPGQGTGAFF
TRBV10-3	TRBD2	-	TRBJ2-1	TGTGCCACTTCAGTGGTAAGCGGGGGCTCCTACAATGAGCAGTTCTTC	CATSVVSGGSYNEQFF
TRBV6-5	TRBD1	-	TRBJ2-1	TGTGCCAGCAGTTACTCCGGGACAGATTACAATGAGCAGTTCTTC	CASSYSGTDYNEQFF
TRBV6-6	-	-	TRBJ2-1	TGTGCCAGCACCGGGACAGCGGGCGAGCAGTTCTTC	CASTGTAGEQFF
TRBV2	-	-	TRBJ1-4	TGTGCCAGCACTGAGACAGAACTTAAAAAACTGTTTTTT	CASTETELKKLFF
TRBV7-5	-	-	TRBJ1-5	TGTGTCAGAATCCCGACAGGGCGGTTTGGCAATCAGCCCCAGCATTTT	CVRIPTGRFGNQPQHF
TRBV10-3	TRBD2	few	TRBJ2-3	TGTGCCATCAGTGAGGGCGGGGGGCCAGATACGCAGTATTTT	CAISEGGGPDTQYF
TRBV6-5	-	-	TRBJ1-2	TGTGCCAGCACCATACAAGCCACAGGGAACTATGGCTACACCTTC	CASTIQATGNYGYTF
TRBV5-6	-	once	TRBJ1-1	TGTGCCAGCAGCGGGCCTGGAGGGACGGTCACTGAAGCTTTCTTT	CASSGPGGTVTEAFF
TRBV10-1	TRBD2	-	TRBJ2-3	TGCGCCAGCAGTGAATCCAACGAGCGGGGATCTGCGCAGTATTTT	CASSESNERGSAQYF
TRBV29-1	TRBD1	-	TRBJ1-2	TGCAGCGTCCCCGGTAGGACAGGGTTTAGTTATGGCTACACCTTC	CSVPGRTGFSYGYTF
TRBV5-5	-	-	TRBJ2-1	TGTGCCAGCAGCTTGTACAGGGTCGGCAATGAGCAGTTCTTC	CASSLYRVGNEQFF
TRBV27	-	-	TRBJ2-3	TGTGCCAGCAGTTTATCGATCGCAGGGGCTGGGGCAGATACGCAGTATTTT	CASSLSIAGAGADTQYF